A selection of T cell receptor beta chains follows, all from one sample in a study of T cell responses to AZD1222 COVID-19 vaccine. Using immunoSEQ multiplex PCR, the repertoire was profiled, and TCRdb retains in-frame clones only, with some absent. The sample records about 200,000 clones, around nine tenths being singletons. The specimen was peripheral blood, collected 28 days after the second dose of the MenACWY control vaccine. These TCRs come from an adult who received the MenACWY meningococcal vaccine as a control. Each CDR3 is given with its conserved first and last residue. A D gene is named only where the DNA matches it firmly. Clone size is stated in some rows and not others, as once, few, many or a class when expanded.

v_call	j_call	d_call	clone_size	cdr3_nt	cdr3_aa
TRBV7-3	TRBJ2-2	.	.	TGTGCCAGCAGCTTAAACGGAGGAGGGGGACACACCGGGGAGCTGTTTTTT	CASSLNGGGGHTGELFF
TRBV24-1	TRBJ1-1	.	.	TGTGCCACCAGTGCCCCCGGCTCGAACACTGAAGCTTTCTTT	CATSAPGSNTEAFF
TRBV4-1	TRBJ2-3	.	.	TGCGCCAGCAGCCAAGGGGGCCGGGTTGGTTTCCCAGATACGCAGTATTTT	CASSQGGRVGFPDTQYF
TRBV30	TRBJ1-1	.	.	TGTGCCTGGAGTGTCCCAGGTCGAAAAGCTTTCTTT	CAWSVPGRKAFF
TRBV3-1/TRBV3-2	TRBJ2-7	.	.	TGTGCCAGCAGCCAAGGACTCATACCGGGACAACGACGCTACGAGCAGTACTTC	CASSQGLIPGQRRYEQYF
TRBV30	TRBJ2-2	.	.	TGTGCCTGGAGTGGCTTGGGGTCCGGGGAGCTGTTTTTT	CAWSGLGSGELFF
TRBV27	TRBJ2-7	TRBD1	.	TGTGCCACCCGACAGGGGGGGTACGAGCAGTACTTC	CATRQGGYEQYF
TRBV10-3	TRBJ1-3	TRBD1	.	TGTGCCATCAGTGAATGGACAATTCAAGGGGGCCAAAACACCATATATTTT	CAISEWTIQGGQNTIYF
TRBV3-1/TRBV3-2	TRBJ2-1	.	.	TGTGCCAGCAGCACCCCCCCCAATGAGCAGTTCTTC	CASSTPPNEQFF
TRBV9	TRBJ2-2	.	.	TGTGCCAGCAGCCAGAGGGGTGGGGCGGACACCGGGGAGCTGTTTTTT	CASSQRGGADTGELFF
TRBV11-2	TRBJ2-6	.	.	TGTGCCAGCAGCTCAACGCCCTCTGGGGCCAACGTCCTGACTTTC	CASSSTPSGANVLTF
TRBV27	TRBJ2-1	.	.	TGTGCCAGCAGACCGGGACGGGCCGTCTCTGAGCAGTTCTTC	CASRPGRAVSEQFF
TRBV5-1	TRBJ2-7	TRBD2	few	TGCGCCAGCGGAACTAGCGGAGGATCCTACGAGCAGTACTTC	CASGTSGGSYEQYF
TRBV5-1	TRBJ1-3	.	.	TGCGCCAGCAGCTTGGCCGGTCAAAGATCCTCTGGAAACACCATATATTTT	CASSLAGQRSSGNTIYF
TRBV19	TRBJ1-5	.	.	TGTGCCAGTGCCGGGACAACGAATCAGCCCCAGCATTTT	CASAGTTNQPQHF
TRBV29-1	TRBJ1-5	.	once	TGCAGCGTTGCCGGTCTTTGGGATCAGCCCCAGCATTTT	CSVAGLWDQPQHF
TRBV12-5	TRBJ2-6	.	.	TGTGCTAGTGGTTTGTCCATATCTGGGGCCAACGTCCTGACTTTC	CASGLSISGANVLTF
TRBV23-1	TRBJ1-3	TRBD1	.	TGCGCCAGCAGTCAAATAAAGGACAGGTTCGATATCCTCTCTGGAAACACCATATATTTT	CASSQIKDRFDILSGNTIYF
TRBV24-1	TRBJ2-1	.	.	TGTGCCACCAGTGATTTGGGACTTGGGGAGCAGTTCTTC	CATSDLGLGEQFF
TRBV9	TRBJ2-2	TRBD2	.	TGTGCCAGCAGCCCCCAGAGGACTAGCGGGACTTACGAAGCCGGGGAGCTGTTTTTT	CASSPQRTSGTYEAGELFF
TRBV2	TRBJ1-1	.	.	TGTGCCAGCAGTGAAGCGGGGAACACTGAAGCTTTCTTT	CASSEAGNTEAFF
TRBV6-2/TRBV6-3	TRBJ2-1	TRBD2	.	TGTGCCAGCAGTTACTCCTCAGGACTAGCGGGAGCGGGGGAGCAGTTCTTC	CASSYSSGLAGAGEQFF
TRBV7-2	TRBJ1-5	.	.	TGTGCCAGCAGCTATAGGCCACAGGGAGCGGGCAATCAGCCCCAGCATTTT	CASSYRPQGAGNQPQHF
TRBV5-1	TRBJ1-1	TRBD1	.	TGCGCCAGCAGCTTTCGGGACAGGGGGCTCGGCACTGAAGCTTTCTTT	CASSFRDRGLGTEAFF
TRBV7-2	TRBJ2-3	TRBD1	.	TGTGCCAGCAGCCAGAGGACAGGGGACGAGACAGATACGCAGTATTTT	CASSQRTGDETDTQYF
TRBV18	TRBJ2-5	.	.	TGTGCCAGCTCACCAGCCGTGCTGGGCGGGGAGACCCAGTACTTC	CASSPAVLGGETQYF
TRBV9	TRBJ1-5	.	.	TGTGCCAGCAGCGTAGGGGGAGGGGTCAATCAGCCCCAGCATTTT	CASSVGGGVNQPQHF
TRBV25-1	TRBJ1-2	TRBD1	few	TGTGCCAGCAGGGGGGACAGGGTTAACTATGGCTACACCTTC	CASRGDRVNYGYTF
TRBV28	TRBJ1-4	.	.	TGTGCCAGCAGTTTGAGTAGGGGGAATGAAAAACTGTTTTTT	CASSLSRGNEKLFF
TRBV15	TRBJ2-1	TRBD2	once	TGTGCCACCAGCAGTGCTCTGGGACTAGCGTTGAATGAGCAGTTCTTC	CATSSALGLALNEQFF
TRBV21-1	TRBJ1-5	.	.	TGTGCCAGCAGCAATGGTCGGACAGTCGATCAGGGCAATCAGCCCCAGCATTTT	CASSNGRTVDQGNQPQHF
TRBV4-2	TRBJ1-5	TRBD1	.	TGTGCCAGCAGCCCGGGACAGCTGAATCAGCCCCAGCATTTT	CASSPGQLNQPQHF
TRBV13	TRBJ2-4	TRBD2	.	TGTGCCAGCAGCGAGACTAGCGGGAGGGTGGCCAAAAACATTCAGTACTTC	CASSETSGRVAKNIQYF
TRBV7-8	TRBJ2-2	TRBD2	.	TGTGCCAGCAGCCAGAGTAGCGGGACCGGGGAGCTGTTTTTT	CASSQSSGTGELFF
TRBV4-1	TRBJ2-2	TRBD1	.	TGCGCCAGCAGCCACCTGACAGGGCCCGGGGAGCTGTTTTTT	CASSHLTGPGELFF
TRBV18	TRBJ2-3	TRBD2	.	TGTGCCAGCTCACCAATTGGACTAGCAGATACGCAGTATTTT	CASSPIGLADTQYF
TRBV11-2	TRBJ2-1	.	.	TGTGCCAGCAGCTTAGCGGTTAACAATGAGCAGTTCTTC	CASSLAVNNEQFF
TRBV5-6	TRBJ1-1	.	.	TGTGCCAGCAGCTTGGACAGGGTAGCCTCTGAAGCTTTCTTT	CASSLDRVASEAFF
TRBV27	TRBJ2-7	TRBD1	once	TGTGCCAGCAGACCAGGACAGGGGGAGGGTAAGCAGTACTTC	CASRPGQGEGKQYF
TRBV7-3	TRBJ2-1	.	.	TGTGCCAGCAGCTCCCCGGGGCTTAACAATGAGCAGTTCTTC	CASSSPGLNNEQFF
TRBV4-1	TRBJ1-1	.	.	TGCGCCAGCAGCAAAGAAGGGGGTCTAAACACTGAAGCTTTCTTT	CASSKEGGLNTEAFF
TRBV10-3	TRBJ2-3	TRBD2	.	TGTGCCATCAGTGGCGCGGGAGGGCCCGGCACAGATACGCAGTATTTT	CAISGAGGPGTDTQYF
TRBV5-6	TRBJ1-2	.	.	TGTGCCAGCAGCTCCGGAGGGAGCTACACCTTC	CASSSGGSYTF
TRBV6-5	TRBJ2-3	TRBD2	.	TGTGCCAGCAGGTACCTCTCTAGCGGAGGCACAGATACGCAGTATTTT	CASRYLSSGGTDTQYF
TRBV11-2	TRBJ1-4	.	.	TGTGCCAGCGGGACGATCAGAGGTTCGGGTGAAAAACTGTTTTTT	CASGTIRGSGEKLFF
TRBV19	TRBJ1-2	.	.	TGTGCCAGTAGAGGACTTACTAACTATGGCTACACCTTC	CASRGLTNYGYTF
TRBV30	TRBJ1-1	.	.	TGTGCCTGGAGCCCTTTAATGGTGGGAAGGTCTGAAGCTTTCTTT	CAWSPLMVGRSEAFF
TRBV5-1	TRBJ1-1	TRBD1	.	TGCGCCAGCAGCTTGGGACAGGGGGCATTTACTGAAGCTTTCTTT	CASSLGQGAFTEAFF
TRBV29-1	TRBJ1-5	TRBD1	once	TGCAGCGTTACGACAGGGGGCCCGGGTCAGCCCCAGCATTTT	CSVTTGGPGQPQHF
TRBV24-1	TRBJ2-7	.	.	TGTGCCACAAACCCCGGGCCAGGGTCCTACGAGCAGTACTTC	CATNPGPGSYEQYF
TRBV28	TRBJ2-7	TRBD1	.	TGTGCCAGCAGTCCATTGGGACAGGGGATTTACGAGCAGTACTTC	CASSPLGQGIYEQYF
TRBV3-1/TRBV3-2	TRBJ1-1	.	.	TGTGCCAGCAGCCAAATGCCCCTCGAAGCTTTCTTT	CASSQMPLEAFF
TRBV19	TRBJ2-3	TRBD2	.	TGTGCCAGTAGGCCGCGGACTAGCGGACTCACAGATACGCAGTATTTT	CASRPRTSGLTDTQYF
TRBV5-1	TRBJ1-1	TRBD1	.	TGCGCCAGCAGCCGTGGGACAGGAACAGGGAACACTGAAGCTTTCTTT	CASSRGTGTGNTEAFF